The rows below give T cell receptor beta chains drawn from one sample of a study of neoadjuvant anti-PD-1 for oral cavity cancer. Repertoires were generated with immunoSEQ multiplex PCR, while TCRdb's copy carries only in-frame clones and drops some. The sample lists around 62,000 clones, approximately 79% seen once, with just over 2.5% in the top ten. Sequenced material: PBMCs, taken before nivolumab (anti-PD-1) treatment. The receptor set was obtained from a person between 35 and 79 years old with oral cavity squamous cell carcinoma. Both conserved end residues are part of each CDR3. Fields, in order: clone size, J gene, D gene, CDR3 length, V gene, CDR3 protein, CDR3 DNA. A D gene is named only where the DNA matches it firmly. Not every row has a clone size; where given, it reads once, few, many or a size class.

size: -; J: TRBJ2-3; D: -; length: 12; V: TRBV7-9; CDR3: CASSLVVDTQYF; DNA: TGTGCCAGCAGCTTGGTTGTGGATACGCAGTATTTT
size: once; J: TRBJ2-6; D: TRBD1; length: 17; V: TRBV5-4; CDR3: CASSLGDRGIGANVLTF; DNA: TGTGCCAGCAGCTTGGGAGACAGGGGGATTGGGGCCAACGTCCTGACTTTC
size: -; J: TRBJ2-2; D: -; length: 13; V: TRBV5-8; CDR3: CASSLGGGGELFF; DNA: TGTGCCAGCAGCTTGGGAGGGGGCGGGGAGCTGTTTTTT
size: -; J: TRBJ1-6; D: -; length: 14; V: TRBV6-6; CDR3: CASSYSSPNSPLHF; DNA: TGTGCCAGCAGTTACTCGAGTCCTAATTCACCCCTCCACTTT
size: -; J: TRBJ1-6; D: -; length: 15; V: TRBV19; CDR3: CASNDALAGASPLHF; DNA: TGTGCCAGTAATGATGCGTTGGCTGGGGCTTCACCCCTCCACTTT
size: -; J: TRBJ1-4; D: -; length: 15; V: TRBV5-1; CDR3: CASSLGGGTNEKLFF; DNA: TGCGCCAGCAGCTTGGGGGGAGGAACTAATGAAAAACTGTTTTTT
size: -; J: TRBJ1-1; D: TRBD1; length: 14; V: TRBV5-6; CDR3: CASSLGQGRTEAFF; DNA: TGTGCCAGCAGCTTGGGACAGGGAAGGACTGAAGCTTTCTTT
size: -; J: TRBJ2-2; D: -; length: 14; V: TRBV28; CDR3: CASTPGRNTGELFF; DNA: TGTGCCAGCACCCCAGGGAGGAACACCGGGGAGCTGTTTTTT
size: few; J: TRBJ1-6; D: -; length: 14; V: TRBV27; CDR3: CASSLFNVNSPLHF; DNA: TGTGCCAGCAGTTTATTTAACGTGAATTCACCCCTCCACTTT
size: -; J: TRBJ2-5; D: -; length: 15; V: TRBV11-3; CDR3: CASSLADGFQETQYF; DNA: TGTGCCAGCAGCTTAGCAGACGGTTTCCAAGAGACCCAGTACTTC
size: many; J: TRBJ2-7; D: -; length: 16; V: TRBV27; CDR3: CASSLGRDSLGYEQYF; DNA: TGTGCCAGCAGTTTAGGGAGGGACAGCCTCGGATACGAGCAGTACTTC
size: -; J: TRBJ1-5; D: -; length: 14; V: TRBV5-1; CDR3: CASSLGGNGQPQHF; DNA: TGCGCCAGCAGCTTGGGGGGGAACGGTCAGCCCCAGCATTTT
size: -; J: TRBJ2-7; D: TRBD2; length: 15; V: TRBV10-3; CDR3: CAIRDSTSENYEQYF; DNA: TGTGCCATCAGAGACTCCACTAGCGAGAACTACGAGCAGTACTTC
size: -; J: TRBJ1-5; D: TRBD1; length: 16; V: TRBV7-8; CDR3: CASSLPPYRGIQPQHF; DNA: TGTGCCAGCAGCTTGCCCCCCTACAGGGGGATTCAGCCCCAGCATTTT
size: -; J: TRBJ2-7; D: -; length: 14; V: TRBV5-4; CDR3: CASSPRAGTYEQYF; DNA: TGTGCCAGCAGCCCCCGGGCGGGTACCTACGAGCAGTACTTC
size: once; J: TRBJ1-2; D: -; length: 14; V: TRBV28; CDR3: CASSLEKGMDGYTF; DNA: TGTGCCAGCAGTTTAGAAAAGGGAATGGATGGCTACACCTTC
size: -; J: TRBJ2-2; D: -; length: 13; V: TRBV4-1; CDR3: CASSQMSTGELFF; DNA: TGCGCCAGCAGCCAGATGAGCACCGGGGAGCTGTTTTTT
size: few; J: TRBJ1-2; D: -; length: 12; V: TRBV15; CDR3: CATSRDRSGYTF; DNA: TGTGCCACCAGCAGAGACCGGAGTGGCTACACCTTC
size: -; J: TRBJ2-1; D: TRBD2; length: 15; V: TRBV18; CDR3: CASSTGLAAYNEQFF; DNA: TGTGCCAGCTCAACGGGACTAGCGGCGTACAATGAGCAGTTCTTC
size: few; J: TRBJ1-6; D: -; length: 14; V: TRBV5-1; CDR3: CASSNGGFDSPLHF; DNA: TGCGCCAGCAGTAACGGGGGTTTCGATTCACCCCTCCACTTT